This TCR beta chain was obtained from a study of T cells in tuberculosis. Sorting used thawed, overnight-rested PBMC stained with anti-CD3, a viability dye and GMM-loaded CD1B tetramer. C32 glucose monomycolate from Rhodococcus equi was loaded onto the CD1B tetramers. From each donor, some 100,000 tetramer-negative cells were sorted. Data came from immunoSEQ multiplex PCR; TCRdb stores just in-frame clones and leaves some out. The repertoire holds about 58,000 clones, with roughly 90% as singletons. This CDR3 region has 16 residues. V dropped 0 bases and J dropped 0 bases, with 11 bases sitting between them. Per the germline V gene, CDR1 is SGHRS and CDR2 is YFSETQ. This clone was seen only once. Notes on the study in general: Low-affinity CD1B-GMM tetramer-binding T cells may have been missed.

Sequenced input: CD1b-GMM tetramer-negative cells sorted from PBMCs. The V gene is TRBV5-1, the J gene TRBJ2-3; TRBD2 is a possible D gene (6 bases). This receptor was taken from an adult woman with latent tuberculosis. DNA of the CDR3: TGCGCCAGCAGCTTGGAACGGGCGGGGAGCACAGATACGCAGTATTTT. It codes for CASSLERAGSTDTQYF.